This TCR beta chain was documented in a study of T cells in localized non-small cell lung cancer. Overall study results and limits: Adjacent lung tissue had a median about 58 of the top 100 clones found in the tumor. A higher density of T cells in blood coincided with extended overall survival. Because sequencing included only one region (of the tumor), heterogeneity remains possible. Adjacent uninvolved lung tissue had the highest T cell clonality, exceeding tumor.

Clones were sequenced by immunoSEQ multiplex PCR, and TCRdb holds only the in-frame ones, with some missing. The table lists under 95,000 clones, around 80% of them singletons. V lost 9 bases, J lost 4 bases, and 15 bases lay in between. Per germline, CDR1 LNHDA and CDR2 SQIVND (reference sequence). This CDR3 contains 13 residues. For this clone: The antigen is unknown.

The chain has TRBV19 and TRBJ1-1; the D gene is possibly TRBD1 (5 bases). The origin of this receptor is a female donor of 60 years or more with stage I lung adenocarcinoma. The material sequenced was peripheral blood, taken before any cancer treatment. CDR3 region: CASGIREGTEAFF. The CDR3 DNA is TGTGCCAGCGGAATCAGGGAGGGCACTGAAGCTTTCTTT.